This TCR beta chain was observed in a study of blood T cell repertoires in COVID-19. Study-wide background: Both acute and convalescent COVID-19 samples were obtained from the United States, Italy and Spain.

Participants, about 18 to 95 years old, spanned fewer than 25 US areas. All recovered Cohort 3 donors got two negative PCRs, got clearance, or saw symptom resolution. Germline assignment: CDR1 KGHSH and CDR2 LQKENI. With 6 bases removed from V and 0 bases from J, the gap between germline ends came to 12 bases. This CDR3 contains 14 residues. Libraries were prepared by immunoSEQ multiplex PCR; TCRdb keeps only in-frame clonotypes and omits some of them. The top ten hold around 2.3% of the sample, which has 250,000 to 350,000 clones, roughly 85% seen once. Source material: PBMCs or T cells enriched from blood (not recorded which). This TCR came from a woman aged 45-59 years who had recovered from COVID-19. The chain is built from TRBV18 and TRBJ2-7; D perhaps matches TRBD1 (6 bases). CDR3 sequence (DNA): TGTGCCAGCTCCCGGGACACCAACTCCTACGAGCAGTACTTC. Amino acid sequence: CASSRDTNSYEQYF.